This T cell receptor beta chain was sequenced for a study of blood T cell repertoires in COVID-19. Study-wide context: Samples taken during acute and convalescent COVID-19 were collected in the United States, Italy and Spain. PBMCs, B-cell-depleted T cells, or T cells provided the cDNA or gDNA that made up the material.

Authors' analysis steps: By means of reference gene primer amplification, nucleated cell counts were estimated. Generated by immunoSEQ multiplex PCR, the TCRdb table keeps only in-frame clones and is missing some. Clone size and the V and J calls come from that table; the DNA yielded D and trimming. The table records approximately 120,000 clones, around 80% of them present only once. CDR3 size: 15 residues. With V trimmed by 3 bases and J by 3 bases, 7 bases remained unmatched. The V gene's germline CDR1 is GTSNPN and CDR2 SVGIG (reference sequence). The rearrangement links TRBV30 to TRBJ2-4; 8 bases align to TRBD1. This TCR was recovered from a human donor in a cohort sampled during active COVID-19. The sample comprised peripheral blood. The chain's CDR3 is CAWSLDRVVKNIQYF. In DNA form, the CDR3 reads TGTGCCTGGAGCCTGGACAGGGTGGTCAAAAACATTCAGTACTTC.